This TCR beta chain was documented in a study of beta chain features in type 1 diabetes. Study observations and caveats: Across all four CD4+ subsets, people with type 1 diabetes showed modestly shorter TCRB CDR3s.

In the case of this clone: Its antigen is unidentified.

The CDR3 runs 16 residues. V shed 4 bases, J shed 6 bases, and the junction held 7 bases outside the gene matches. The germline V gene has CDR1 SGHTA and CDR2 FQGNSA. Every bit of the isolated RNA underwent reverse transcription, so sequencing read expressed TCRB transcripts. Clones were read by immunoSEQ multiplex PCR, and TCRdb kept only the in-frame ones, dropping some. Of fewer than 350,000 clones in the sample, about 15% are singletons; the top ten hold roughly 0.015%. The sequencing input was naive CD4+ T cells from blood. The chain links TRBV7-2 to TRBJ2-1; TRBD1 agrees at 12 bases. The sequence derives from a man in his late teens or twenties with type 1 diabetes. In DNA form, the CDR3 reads TGTGCCAGCAGCTATTCCGGGACAGGGGGCCTCAATGAGCAGTTCTTC. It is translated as CASSYSGTGGLNEQFF.